This T cell receptor (beta chain) stems from a study of T-cell reconstitution after alpha-beta-depleted transplantation in children. Study-wide results and limits: T-cell numbers and diversity, one year after transplant, stemmed largely from T cells that were newly produced. Several hundred expanded graft clones reportedly gave rise to the alpha-beta T cells present about two months after transplant.

For this clonotype: The antigen is unknown.

Preparation of the TCRbeta library involved a method that used unique molecular identifiers. TCRdb recomputed calls from the PCR reads with MiXCR, one row per CDR3 protein. The sample has hundreds of thousands of distinct CDR3 sequences; around 12% are singletons. CDR1 is SGHVS and CDR2 is FNYEAQ in the germline V gene. Trimming removed 4 bases at V and 6 bases at J, with 11 bases between. The CDR3 totals 13 residues. This TCR came from a girl aged 2 to 9 with congenital amegakaryocytic thrombocytopenia, due to receive a stem cell transplant. The source was PBMCs, collected before TCRalphabeta/CD19-depleted stem cell transplant. The V and J genes are TRBV7-6 and TRBJ2-3, with D hard to call. CDR3 sequence (DNA): TGTGCCAGCAGCTCGATCCGGGCGGATACGCAGTATTTT. Protein product: CASSSIRADTQYF.